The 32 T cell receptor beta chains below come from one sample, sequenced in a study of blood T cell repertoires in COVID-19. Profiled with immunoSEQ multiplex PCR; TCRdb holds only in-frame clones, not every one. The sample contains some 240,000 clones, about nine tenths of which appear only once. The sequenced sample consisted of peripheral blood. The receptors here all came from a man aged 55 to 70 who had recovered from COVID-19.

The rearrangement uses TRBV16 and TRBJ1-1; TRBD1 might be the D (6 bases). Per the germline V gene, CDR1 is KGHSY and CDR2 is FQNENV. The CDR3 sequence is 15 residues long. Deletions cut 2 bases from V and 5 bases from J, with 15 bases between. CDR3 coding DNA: TGTGCCAGCAGCCAAATGGGGGCGTTGGGGACTGAAGCTTTCTTT. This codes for CASSQMGALGTEAFF.

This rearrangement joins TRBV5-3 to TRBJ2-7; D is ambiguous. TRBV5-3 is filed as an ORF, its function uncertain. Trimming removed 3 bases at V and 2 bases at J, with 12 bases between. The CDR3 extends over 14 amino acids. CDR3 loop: CARSCLSYPYEQYF. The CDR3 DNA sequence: TGTGCCAGAAGCTGTCTCTCGTATCCCTACGAGCAGTACTTC.

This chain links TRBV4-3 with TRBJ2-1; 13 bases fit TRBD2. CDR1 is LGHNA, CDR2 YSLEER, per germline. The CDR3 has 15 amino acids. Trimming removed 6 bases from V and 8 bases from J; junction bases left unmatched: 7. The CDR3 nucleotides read TGCGCCAGCAGGCGAGGACTAGCGGGAGTATATGAGCAGTTCTTC. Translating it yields CASRRGLAGVYEQFF.

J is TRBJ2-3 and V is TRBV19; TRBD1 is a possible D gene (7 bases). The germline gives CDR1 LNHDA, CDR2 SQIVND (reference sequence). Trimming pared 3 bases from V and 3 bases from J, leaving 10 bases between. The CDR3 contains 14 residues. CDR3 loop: CASSIRGRTDTQYF. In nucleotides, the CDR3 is TGTGCCAGTAGTATCAGGGGGAGGACAGATACGCAGTATTTT.

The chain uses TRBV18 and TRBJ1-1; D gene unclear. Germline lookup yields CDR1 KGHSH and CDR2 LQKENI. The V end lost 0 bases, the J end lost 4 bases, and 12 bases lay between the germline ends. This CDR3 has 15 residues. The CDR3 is CASSPPQGWATEAFF. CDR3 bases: TGTGCCAGCTCACCACCGCAAGGTTGGGCCACTGAAGCTTTCTTT.

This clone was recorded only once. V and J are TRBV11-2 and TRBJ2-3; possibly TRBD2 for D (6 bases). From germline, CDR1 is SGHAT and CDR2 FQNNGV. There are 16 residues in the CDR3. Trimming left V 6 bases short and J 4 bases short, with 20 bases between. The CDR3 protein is CASRFSAGSVADTQYF. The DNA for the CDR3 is TGTGCCAGCAGGTTTTCAGCCGGGAGTGTGGCAGATACGCAGTATTTT.

CDR3 protein: CASTPREGGRYEQYF. DNA for the CDR3: TGTGCCAGCACCCCAAGGGAGGGGGGCCGCTACGAGCAGTACTTC. This chain joins TRBV3-1 (or the pseudogene TRBV3-2) and TRBJ2-7; a possible D gene is TRBD2 (7 bases). Germline lookup yields CDR1 LGHDT and CDR2 YNNKEL (reference sequence). The CDR3 is 15 amino acids. The V end lost 7 bases, the J end lost 3 bases, and 19 bases lay between the germline ends.

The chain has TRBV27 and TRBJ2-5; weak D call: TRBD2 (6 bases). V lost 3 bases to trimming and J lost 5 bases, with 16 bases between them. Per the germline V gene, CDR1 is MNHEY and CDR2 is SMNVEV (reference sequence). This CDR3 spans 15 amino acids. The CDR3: CASSFRREPWETQYF. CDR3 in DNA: TGTGCCAGCAGTTTTCGGCGGGAACCATGGGAGACCCAGTACTTC.

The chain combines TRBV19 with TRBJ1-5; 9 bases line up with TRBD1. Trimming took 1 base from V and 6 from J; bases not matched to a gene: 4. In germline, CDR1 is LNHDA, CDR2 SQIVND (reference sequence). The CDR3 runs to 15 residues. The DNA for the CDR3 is TGTGCCAGTAGTATAGTACAGGGGGCAGCTCAGCCCCAGCATTTT. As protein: CASSIVQGAAQPQHF.

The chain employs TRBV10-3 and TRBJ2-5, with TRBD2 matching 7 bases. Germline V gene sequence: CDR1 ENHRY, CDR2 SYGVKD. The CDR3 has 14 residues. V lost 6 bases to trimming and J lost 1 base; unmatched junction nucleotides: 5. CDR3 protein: CAIRGSGAQETQYF. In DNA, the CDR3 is TGTGCCATCAGGGGGAGCGGGGCCCAAGAGACCCAGTACTTC.

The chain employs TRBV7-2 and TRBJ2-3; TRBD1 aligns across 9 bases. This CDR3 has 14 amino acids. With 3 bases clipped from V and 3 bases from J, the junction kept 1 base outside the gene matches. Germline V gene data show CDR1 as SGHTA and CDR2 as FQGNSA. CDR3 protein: CASSFDRGTDTQYF. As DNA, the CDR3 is TGTGCCAGCAGCTTCGACAGGGGGACAGATACGCAGTATTTT.

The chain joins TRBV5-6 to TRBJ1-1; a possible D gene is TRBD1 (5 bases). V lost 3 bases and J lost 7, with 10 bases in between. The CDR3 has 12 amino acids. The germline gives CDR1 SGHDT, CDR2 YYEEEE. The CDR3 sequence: CASSSGLYEAFF. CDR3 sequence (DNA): TGTGCCAGCAGCTCGGGACTTTATGAAGCTTTCTTT.

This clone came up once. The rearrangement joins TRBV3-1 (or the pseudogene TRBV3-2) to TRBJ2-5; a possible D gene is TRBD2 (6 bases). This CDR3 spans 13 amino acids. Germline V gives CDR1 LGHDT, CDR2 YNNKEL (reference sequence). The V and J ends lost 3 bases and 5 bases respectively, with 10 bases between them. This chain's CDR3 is CASSHWGDETQYF. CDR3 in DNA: TGTGCCAGCAGCCATTGGGGGGATGAGACCCAGTACTTC.

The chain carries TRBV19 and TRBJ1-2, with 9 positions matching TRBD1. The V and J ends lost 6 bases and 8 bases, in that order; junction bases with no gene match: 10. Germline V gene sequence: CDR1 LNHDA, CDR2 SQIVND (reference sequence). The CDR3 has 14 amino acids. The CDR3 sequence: CASSRQGDLRGYTF. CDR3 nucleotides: TGTGCCAGTAGCCGACAGGGGGATTTAAGGGGCTACACCTTC. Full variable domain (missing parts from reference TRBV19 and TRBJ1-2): DGGITQSPKYLFRKEGQNVTLSCEQNLNHDAMYWYRQDPGQGLRLIYYSQIVNDFQKGDIAEGYSVSREKKESFPLTVTSAQKNPTAFYLCASSRQGDLRGYTFGSGTRLTVV.

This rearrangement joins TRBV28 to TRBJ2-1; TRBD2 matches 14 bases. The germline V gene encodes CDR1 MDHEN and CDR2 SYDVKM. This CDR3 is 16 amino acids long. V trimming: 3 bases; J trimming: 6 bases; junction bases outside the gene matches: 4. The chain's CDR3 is CASSLTSGRASNEQFF. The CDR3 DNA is TGTGCCAGCAGTTTGACTAGCGGGAGGGCAAGCAATGAGCAGTTCTTC.

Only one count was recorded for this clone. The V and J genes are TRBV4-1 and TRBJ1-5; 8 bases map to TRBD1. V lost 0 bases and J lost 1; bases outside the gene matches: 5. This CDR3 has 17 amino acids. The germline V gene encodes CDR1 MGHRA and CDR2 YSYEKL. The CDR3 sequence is CASSQEVRGRSNQPQHF. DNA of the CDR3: TGCGCCAGCAGCCAAGAAGTCAGGGGGCGAAGCAATCAGCCCCAGCATTTT.

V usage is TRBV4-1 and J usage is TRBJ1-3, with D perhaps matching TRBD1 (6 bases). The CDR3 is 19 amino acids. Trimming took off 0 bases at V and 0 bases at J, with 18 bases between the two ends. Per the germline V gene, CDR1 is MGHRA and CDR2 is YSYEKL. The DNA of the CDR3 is TGCGCCAGCAGCCAAGAGGGTGTCCGGACAGCAAACTCTGGAAACACCATATATTTT. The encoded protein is CASSQEGVRTANSGNTIYF.

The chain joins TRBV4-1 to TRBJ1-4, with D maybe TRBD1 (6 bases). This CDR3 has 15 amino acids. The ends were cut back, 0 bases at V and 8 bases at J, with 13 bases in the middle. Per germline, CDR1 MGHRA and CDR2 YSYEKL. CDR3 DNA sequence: TGCGCCAGCAGCCAAGATTCCCAGGGGAGAGAAAAACTGTTTTTT. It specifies CASSQDSQGREKLFF.

CDR3 region: CARDFVAKNIQYF. The CDR3 DNA reads TGCGCCAGGGACTTTGTAGCCAAAAACATTCAGTACTTC. This chain joins TRBV5-1 and TRBJ2-4, with TRBD2 as a possible D gene (5 bases). The CDR3 extends over 13 amino acids. V dropped 8 bases and J dropped 0 bases, with 9 bases sitting between them. Germline V gives CDR1 SGHRS, CDR2 YFSETQ.

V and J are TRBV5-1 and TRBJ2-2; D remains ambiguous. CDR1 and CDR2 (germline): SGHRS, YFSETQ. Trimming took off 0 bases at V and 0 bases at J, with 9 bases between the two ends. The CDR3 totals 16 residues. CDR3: CASSLDGRTNTGELFF. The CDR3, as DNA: TGCGCCAGCAGCTTGGACGGCAGGACGAACACCGGGGAGCTGTTTTTT.

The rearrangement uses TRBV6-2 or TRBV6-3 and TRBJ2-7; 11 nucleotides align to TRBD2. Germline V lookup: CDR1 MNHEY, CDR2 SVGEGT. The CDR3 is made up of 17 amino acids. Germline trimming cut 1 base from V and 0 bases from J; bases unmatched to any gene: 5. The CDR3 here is CASSYWLAGGLSYEQYF. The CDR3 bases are TGTGCCAGCAGTTACTGGCTAGCGGGAGGTCTCTCCTACGAGCAGTACTTC.

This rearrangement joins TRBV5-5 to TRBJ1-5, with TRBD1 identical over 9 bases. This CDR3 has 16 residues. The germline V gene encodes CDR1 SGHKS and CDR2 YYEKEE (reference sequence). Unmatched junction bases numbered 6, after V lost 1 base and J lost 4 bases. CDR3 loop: CASSLRYRGQNQPQHF. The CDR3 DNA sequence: TGTGCCAGCAGCTTGCGTTACAGGGGGCAAAATCAGCCCCAGCATTTT.

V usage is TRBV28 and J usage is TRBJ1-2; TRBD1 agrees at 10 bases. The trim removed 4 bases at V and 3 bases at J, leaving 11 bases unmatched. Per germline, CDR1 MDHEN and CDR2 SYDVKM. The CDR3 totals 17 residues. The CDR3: CASSSGAMTGGDYGYTF. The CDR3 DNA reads TGTGCCAGCAGTTCGGGGGCCATGACAGGGGGCGACTATGGCTACACCTTC.

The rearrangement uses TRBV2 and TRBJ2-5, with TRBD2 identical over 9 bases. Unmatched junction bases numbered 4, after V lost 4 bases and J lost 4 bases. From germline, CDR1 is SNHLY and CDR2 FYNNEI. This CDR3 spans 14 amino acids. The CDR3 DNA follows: TGTGCCAGCAGTGGGACTAGCGTGGGAGAGACCCAGTACTTC. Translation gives CASSGTSVGETQYF. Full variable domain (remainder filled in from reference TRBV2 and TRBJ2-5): EPEVTQTPSHQVTQMGQEVILRCVPISNHLYFYWYRQILGQKVEFLVSFYNNEISEKSEIFDDQFSVERPDGSNFTLKIRSTKLEDSAMYFCASSGTSVGETQYFGPGTRLLVL.

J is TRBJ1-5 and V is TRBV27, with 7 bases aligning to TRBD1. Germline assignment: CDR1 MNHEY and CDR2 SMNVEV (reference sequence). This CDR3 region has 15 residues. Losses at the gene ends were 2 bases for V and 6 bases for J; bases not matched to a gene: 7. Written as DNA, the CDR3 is TGTGCCAGCAGTTTACGAGGGACAGAGCTTCAGCCCCAGCATTTT. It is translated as CASSLRGTELQPQHF.

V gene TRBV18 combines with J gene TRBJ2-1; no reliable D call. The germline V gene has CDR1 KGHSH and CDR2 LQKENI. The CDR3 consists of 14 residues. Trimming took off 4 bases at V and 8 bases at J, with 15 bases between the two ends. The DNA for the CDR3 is TGTGCCAGCTCACTTTCCGGTCGAGAGCATGAGCAGTTCTTC. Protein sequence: CASSLSGREHEQFF.

Here the CDR3 reads CASLPNRGDTGELFF. The CDR3 DNA reads as TGTGCCAGTCTCCCGAACAGGGGGGACACCGGGGAGCTGTTTTTT. The genes are TRBV19 and TRBJ2-2; 8 bases fit TRBD1. Trimming cost V 8 bases and J 3 bases; bases outside gene matches: 8. The CDR3 sequence is 15 residues long. From germline, CDR1 is LNHDA and CDR2 SQIVND (reference sequence).

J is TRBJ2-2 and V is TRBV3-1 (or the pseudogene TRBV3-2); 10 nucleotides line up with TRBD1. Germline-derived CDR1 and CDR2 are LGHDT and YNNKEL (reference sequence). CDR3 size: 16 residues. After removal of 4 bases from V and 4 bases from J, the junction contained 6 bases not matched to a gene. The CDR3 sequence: CASSPPGQGTTGELFF. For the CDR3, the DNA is TGTGCCAGCAGCCCTCCGGGACAGGGGACCACCGGGGAGCTGTTTTTT.

CDR3: CASSPNYRVHEQYF. DNA of the CDR3: TGCGCCAGCAGCCCGAATTACAGGGTTCACGAGCAGTACTTC. The gene calls are TRBV4-1 and TRBJ2-7, with D perhaps TRBD1 (6 bases). With 4 bases removed from V and 5 bases from J, the gap between germline ends came to 15 bases. CDR3 size: 14 residues. Germline CDR1 MGHRA, CDR2 YSYEKL.

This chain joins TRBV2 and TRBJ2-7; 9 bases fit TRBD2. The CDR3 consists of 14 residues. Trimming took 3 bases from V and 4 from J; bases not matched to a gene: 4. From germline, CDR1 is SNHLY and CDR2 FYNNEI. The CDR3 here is CASSEREGPYEQYF. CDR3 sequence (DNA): TGTGCCAGCAGTGAGCGGGAGGGCCCATACGAGCAGTACTTC. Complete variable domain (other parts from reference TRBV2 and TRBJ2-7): EPEVTQTPSHQVTQMGQEVILRCVPISNHLYFYWYRQILGQKVEFLVSFYNNEISEKSEIFDDQFSVERPDGSNFTLKIRSTKLEDSAMYFCASSEREGPYEQYFGPGTRLTVT.

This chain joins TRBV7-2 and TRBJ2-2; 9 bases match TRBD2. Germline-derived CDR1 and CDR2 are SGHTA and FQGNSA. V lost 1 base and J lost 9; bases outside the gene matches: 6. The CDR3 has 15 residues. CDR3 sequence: CASSLGREGLRELFF. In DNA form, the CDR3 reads TGTGCCAGCAGCTTAGGGCGGGAGGGCCTCCGGGAGCTGTTTTTT. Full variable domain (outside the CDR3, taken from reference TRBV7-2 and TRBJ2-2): GAGVSQSPSNKVTEKGKDVELRCDPISGHTALYWYRQSLGQGLEFLIYFQGNSAPDKSGLPSDRFSAERTGGSVSTLTIQRTQQEDSAVYLCASSLGREGLRELFFGEGSRLTVL.

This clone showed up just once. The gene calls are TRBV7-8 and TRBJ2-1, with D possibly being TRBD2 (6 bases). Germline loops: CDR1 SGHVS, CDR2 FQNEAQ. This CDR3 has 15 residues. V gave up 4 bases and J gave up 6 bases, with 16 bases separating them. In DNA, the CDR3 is TGTGCCAGCAGCTATGGCGTCTACGGGGGCAATGAGCAGTTCTTC. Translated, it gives CASSYGVYGGNEQFF. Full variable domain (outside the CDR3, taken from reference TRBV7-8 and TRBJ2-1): GAGVSQSPRYKVAKRGQDVALRCDPISGHVSLFWYQQALGQGPEFLTYFQNEAQLDKSGLPSDRFFAERPEGSVSTLKIQRTQQEDSAVYLCASSYGVYGGNEQFFGPGTRLTVL.